This TCR beta chain was profiled in a study of cytomegalovirus exposure and HLA in healthy donors (dated by TCRdb to about 2017). Regarding the complete study: According to an earlier analysis of around 600 of the donors, about 179 million T cells yielded some 120 million unique TCR beta sequences and 276 Gb of sequence data. An early release that covered approximately 600 HLA-typed donors contained approximately 300 gigabases of sequencing data and 65 million to 100 million unique TCR sequences. The genetic ancestry cluster associated with self-reported Caucasian donors included over 80% of the approximately 400 genotyped donors. The aim of the study was to test whether cataloging public T cell receptors could identify signatures of past pathogen exposure. Using immunosequencing, the study profiled T cell repertoires from about 650 subjects and related those repertoires to cytomegalovirus serostatus. Along with the roughly 700-subject first cohort, a separate validation cohort of roughly 110 different subjects was used. To predict cytomegalovirus infection status, the study brought together high-throughput TCR immunosequencing, statistical association of individual TCRs with disease status, and machine learning. To study patterns of TCR occurrence, a later analysis re-analyzed previously published TCR beta repertoires from around 670 donors and added high-resolution HLA genotyping. Rather than using new phenotypic data, the later analysis identified candidate immune exposures from TCR beta sequences and from how often those sequences occurred across donors. An earlier analysis of nearly 600 of the donors applied high-throughput TCR beta sequencing to assess whether each TCR beta V gene segment acted as functional or pseudogenic. Donor age, sex, ethnicity and CMV serostatus were compiled alongside the repertoire data. A later genetic analysis used genome-wide SNP genotypes for 398 of the 666 donors, treating that subset as a discovery cohort. All discovery cohort repertoires had been generated using a single sequencing platform. HLA typing included class I and class II loci at four-digit resolution. Typing coverage differed by locus: A, B, C, DRB1 and DQB1 were typed in roughly 629-630 donors, DQA1 in roughly 500, DPA1 in nearly 610, and DPB1 in approximately 450. Because of strong linkage in the cohort, four or five DR-DQ haplotypes were treated as single units for association and clustering. Across 300 to 500 genotyped donors of the cohort, an average of about 250,000 unique TCR beta nucleotide sequences per donor were sequenced, and around 19% of those sequences were non-productive.

Regarding this clone: Its binding antigen is unknown. Within one base of it there is no much larger clone, and no base qualities were kept.

The junction shows trimming of 5 bases on V and 2 bases on J, plus 27 bases between the germline ends. CDR1 and CDR2, per the germline V gene, are SGHVS and FNYEAQ. The CDR3, cysteine through phenylalanine, is 19 amino acids long. This entry keeps only the CDR3 DNA: 57 bases, framed from base 1. Beyond this particular receptor, the publication reports: A further reported finding was that TCR beta sequences accurately predicted the HLA-A and HLA-B alleles for most subjects in the first cohort. Because HLA typing was unavailable for some donors at each locus, only the typed subset was used in association tests. The sequencing pipeline was judged likely to have produced a cluster of highly shared sequence variants as a technical artifact. In a later analysis, HLA-associated TCR beta chains were found to be more clonally expanded and to have lower generation probabilities than equally common non-associated chains. A later analysis found that TCR association rates varied across HLA loci, with DRB1 alleles showing the most associated TCRs and HLA-C alleles the fewest. In a later analysis, several top co-occurrence clusters were reported to appear linked to parvovirus B19, influenza, CMV and Epstein-Barr virus. Across donors, most TCR sequences were observed very rarely, whereas some public TCRs were present in many individuals. Strong co-occurrence of HLA alleles, especially DR and DQ, made assigning TCR associations to individual alleles difficult. The cohort was sequenced for TCR beta chains only, and without alpha or paired-chain data the features that could be detected were limited. For the cohort, immune exposure information was limited to CMV serostatus. In an earlier analysis of several hundred of the donors, most TCR beta V segments were observed in productive rearrangements about 87% or about 30% of the time, broadly matching IMGT annotations. Some IMGT-functional V segments, including TRBV6-2 and TRBV6-3, could not be distinguished by the 87-base-pair reads and were therefore excluded. The presence/absence analyses assumed that sequencing depth was roughly uniform across donors, and that assumption may not be true. In both the original and validation cohorts, the classifier was reported to diagnose cytomegalovirus status with high specificity and sensitivity. The earlier analysis of 587 of the donors excluded some 15 rarely observed V segments, including chromosome 9 orphons, because counts were too low. An association between a missense DCLRE1C variant and V-gene and J-gene trimming of TCR beta chains was found in a later genetic analysis and replicated in an independent cohort. In a later analysis, most CMV-associated TCR beta chains were found to appear HLA-restricted, with HLA associations seemingly driven largely by CMV exposure. Specific HLA alleles were associated with 16,951 TCR beta sequences at a false discovery rate of 0.05 in a later analysis. A few of the identified cytomegalovirus-associated TCR beta chains were confirmed in vitro to be specific for cytomegalovirus antigens. The study listed over 150 TCR beta chains as associated with cytomegalovirus. Compared with the approximately 600-donor mean, donors in an Asian-associated ancestry cluster had fewer N-insertions in productive TCRs, according to a later genetic analysis. The authors suggested that the approach could potentially be generalized to other disease states and immunological phenotypes. Linkage disequilibrium might explain the correlated functional status among segregating V segments, but an unknown experimental factor could not be ruled out.

The cohort consisted of 600 to 700 healthy bone marrow donors. All cohort members were sampled while nominally healthy, although unrecorded immune exposures were likely present. The donor tested CMV seronegative, placing the donor among the 350 or so seronegative members of the cohort. A peripheral blood sample was collected from each donor, and TCR beta sequencing was performed on peripheral blood mononuclear cells. Genomic DNA extraction from the blood cell samples was performed with the Qiagen DNeasy Blood Extraction Kit. Library method: the immunoSEQ multiplex PCR assay. The multiplex PCR relied on a mix of 60 forward primers for TCR Vbeta segments and 13 reverse primers for TCR Jbeta segments. A multiplex PCR assay on genomic DNA amplified the CDR3 region of rearranged TCR beta genes. The Illumina HiSeq System was used to sequence the amplified TCR beta libraries as 87-base-pair reads. The study's processing was this. A later analysis counted tens of millions of unique TCR beta chains across the 640 or so repertoires, and roughly 11 million of these chains were shared by at least two donors. Raw reads were error-corrected and collapsed into unique sequences by a nearest-neighbor algorithm in which closely related sequences were merged to remove PCR and sequencing errors. Alignment of CDR3 sequences to IMGT reference sequences was used to assign V, D and J gene segments. Each retained sequence needed at least a six-nucleotide match to both a V gene segment and a J gene segment. Rearrangements were called productive when the CDR3 lacked stop codons and stayed in frame with V and J; all others were non-productive. CDR3 was defined by IMGT convention, running from the second conserved V-encoded cysteine to the conserved J-encoded phenylalanine. Sequences without an unambiguous match to a single V gene segment were excluded from the earlier analysis of several hundred of the donors. An earlier analysis of a few hundred of the donors called V segments functional above 56.7% productive rearrangements and segregating when the between-donor standard deviation exceeded 5%. A statistical classification framework was built for diagnosing cytomegalovirus status from the catalog of TCR beta chain sequences. A later analysis assigned V and J genes by comparing TCR nucleotide sequences with IMGT/GENE-DB human TR gene sequences. The TCRdist pipeline was used in a later analysis to assign CDR3 sequences and most-parsimonious VDJ recombination scenarios. In a later analysis, every TCR beta chain was defined by the combination of its CDR3 amino acid sequence and its V-gene family, and reads without a unique V-gene family were dropped. As a way to deal with suspected cross-contamination and a sequencing artifact, a later analysis dropped 640 or so nucleotide sequences that were highly shared and had low generation probability. A later analysis calculated a clonal expansion index for each public chain from normalized within-repertoire ranks of inferred template counts. In a later analysis, generation probabilities were computed with a VDJ recombination model fitted to out-of-frame rearrangements, and the resulting probabilities were checked against IGoR. In a later analysis, hypergeometric tests were used to score TCR-TCR, TCR-HLA and TCR-CMV co-occurrence, with a repertoire-size bias correction applied to TCR pairs. In a later analysis, false discovery rates were estimated by permuting HLA or CMV assignments 20 times. In a later analysis, co-occurring TCRs were grouped using DBSCAN, and TCRdist sequence similarity was added for clustering within HLA-allele-positive subsets. Co-occurrence clustering excluded repertoires with fewer than 30,000 or more than 120,000 public chains, plus five with anomalous nucleotide sharing. Entries here come from immuneACCESS through TCRdb and include only in-frame sequences with V and J called. Some clones fail to appear in such tables; in the studies checked, an unresolved V gene covers under half of the shortfall, and the cause of the remainder is unknown. Clone size and V and J calls were adopted from that table, with D and trimming inferred from the DNA. This sample gives around 140,000 clones in total; approximately 80% of them show up just once. The ten largest clones represent 1.3% of the sample.

In this chain, TRBV7-6 is recombined with TRBJ1-1, with no confident D gene call. This TCR came from a middle-aged woman in good health and CMV-seronegative. Sequences were obtained from PBMCs. The bases are TGTGCCAGCAGCCGTCTAGTCCCTCCCGGGAGTGGGCTTAACACTGAAGCTTTCTTT. The encoded protein is CASSRLVPPGSGLNTEAFF.